The 13 T cell receptor beta chains in this list originate from one sample, sequenced in a study of blood T cell repertoires in COVID-19. Libraries were prepared by immunoSEQ multiplex PCR; TCRdb keeps only in-frame clonotypes and omits some of them. The data show approximately 200,000 clones, 80% to 90% seen once. Sequencing was performed on peripheral blood. The receptors stem from a woman aged 45-65 years with acute or convalescent COVID-19.

About this clone itself: One junction end does not reproduce the germline sequence, and a read error may be involved. The chain links TRBV19 to TRBJ1-4; D not resolved. The germline V gene encodes CDR1 LNHDA and CDR2 SQIVND (reference sequence). The CDR3 covers 14 residues. CDR3 loop: CASTIGRTNEKLFF. The CDR3 bases are TGTGCCAGTACTATAGGGCGGACTAATGAAAAACTGTTTTTT.

The rearrangement joins TRBV6-5 to TRBJ1-2, with 9 bases identical to TRBD1. CDR1 MNHEY and CDR2 SVGAGI come from the germline V gene. The V segment lost 5 bases and the J segment 0 bases; nucleotides outside the gene matches: 4. The length of the CDR3 is 15 residues. CDR3 bases: TGTGCCAGCAGTCGGCGGGACAGGGCTAACTATGGCTACACCTTC. Protein product: CASSRRDRANYGYTF.

The gene calls are TRBV24-1 and TRBJ2-7; D not certain. The germline V gene encodes CDR1 KGHDR and CDR2 SFDVKD. CDR3 length: 12 amino acids. The V and J ends lost 4 bases and 3 bases respectively, with 6 bases between them. The DNA for the CDR3 is TGTGCCACCAGTGACCCACTCTACGAGCAGTACTTC. This sequence encodes CATSDPLYEQYF.

The chain combines TRBV2 with TRBJ2-3; no definite D call. Trimming stripped 9 bases from V and 7 bases from J, with 8 bases between. The CDR3 sequence is 10 residues long. The germline V gene encodes CDR1 SNHLY and CDR2 FYNNEI. The CDR3 loop is CARMNNTQYF. The DNA of the CDR3 is TGTGCCAGGATGAACAATACGCAGTATTTT. The full variable domain, its missing parts supplied by reference TRBV2 and TRBJ2-3, is EPEVTQTPSHQVTQMGQEVILRCVPISNHLYFYWYRQILGQKVEFLVSFYNNEISEKSEIFDDQFSVERPDGSNFTLKIRSTKLEDSAMYFCARMNNTQYFGPGTRLTVL.

The J gene is TRBJ2-1, the V gene TRBV6-2 or TRBV6-3; TRBD2 matches at 8 bases. The ends lost 0 bases at V and 2 bases at J; junction bases unmatched: 9. Germline CDR1 MNHEY, CDR2 SVGEGT. The CDR3 spans 18 residues. Here the CDR3 DNA reads TGTGCCAGCAGTTACTCGACCCCGCAGGGACTAGCCTACAATGAGCAGTTCTTC. As protein: CASSYSTPQGLAYNEQFF.

The chain carries TRBV5-1 and TRBJ2-7, with D perhaps matching TRBD1 (6 bases). The V and J ends lost 0 bases and 6 bases respectively, with 19 bases between them. The length of the CDR3 is 16 residues. The germline V gene encodes CDR1 SGHRS and CDR2 YFSETQ. The CDR3 DNA is TGCGCCAGCAGCTTGGGCCCCAAGGGCGGCAGGGGCGAGCAGTACTTC. Its protein product is CASSLGPKGGRGEQYF.

The chain employs TRBV6-6 and TRBJ1-3; a weak D match, TRBD1 (6 bases). V lost 3 bases and J lost 8, with 14 bases in between. The CDR3 runs to 14 residues. Germline CDR1 is MNHNY and CDR2 is SVGAGI (reference sequence). CDR3 DNA sequence: TGTGCCAGCAGTTATGGACAGCTCTTGGACACCATATATTTT. This translates into CASSYGQLLDTIYF.

The J gene is TRBJ1-1, the V gene TRBV10-3; TRBD1 agrees at 7 bases. Germline loops: CDR1 ENHRY, CDR2 SYGVKD. CDR3 size: 13 residues. Unmatched junction bases numbered 12, after V lost 6 bases and J lost 11 bases. The CDR3 here is CAIRNTGELWAFF. As DNA, the CDR3 is TGTGCCATCAGAAATACAGGGGAATTGTGGGCTTTCTTT.

The gene calls are TRBV18 and TRBJ1-1; D gene uncertain. The germline gives CDR1 KGHSH, CDR2 LQKENI. Trimming stripped 0 bases from V and 0 bases from J, with 14 bases between. This CDR3 has 17 amino acids. This chain's CDR3 is CASSPPRVELMNTEAFF. CDR3 nucleotide sequence: TGTGCCAGCTCACCACCGAGGGTCGAGCTAATGAACACTGAAGCTTTCTTT.

The chain has TRBV27 and TRBJ1-5; a weak D match, TRBD1 (5 bases). The CDR3 has 15 amino acids. Trimming removed 0 bases at V and 2 bases at J, with 8 bases between. Germline values: CDR1 MNHEY, CDR2 SMNVEV (reference sequence). CDR3 protein: CASSLSGGGNQPQHF. The CDR3, as DNA: TGTGCCAGCAGTTTATCGGGAGGGGGCAATCAGCCCCAGCATTTT.

The chain carries TRBV10-3 and TRBJ2-2; 8 positions match TRBD1. The CDR3 is made up of 14 amino acids. The germline V gene has CDR1 ENHRY and CDR2 SYGVKD. The V gene end was trimmed by 6 bases and the J gene end by 3 bases; junction bases not matched to a gene: 3. Here the CDR3 reads CAIRPGQDTGELFF. DNA for the CDR3: TGTGCCATCAGGCCGGGACAGGACACCGGGGAGCTGTTTTTT.

The J gene is TRBJ1-5, the V gene TRBV5-1; weak D call: TRBD1 (5 bases). The CDR3 runs to 13 residues. Per germline, CDR1 SGHRS and CDR2 YFSETQ. Trimming cost V 0 bases and J 6 bases, with 7 bases left between them. CDR3 DNA: TGCGCCAGCAGCTTGGGGGGCCTTCAGCCCCAGCATTTT. Amino acid sequence: CASSLGGLQPQHF.

This chain joins TRBV10-3 and TRBJ2-7; 10 bases map to TRBD1. The germline V gene encodes CDR1 ENHRY and CDR2 SYGVKD. J lost 2 bases, V lost 4 bases, and 2 bases had no gene match. The CDR3 is 14 residues long. The CDR3 DNA reads as TGTGCCATCAGTGCCGGGACAGGGGCCTACGAGCAGTACTTC. Protein: CAISAGTGAYEQYF.